The clone carrying this T cell receptor (beta chain) was detected many times. This specimen belongs to a study of molecular identifiers for immune sequencing clone quantification. TCRdb reprocessed the PCR reads via MiXCR and lists one record per CDR3 protein. Here the sample spans 70,000 to 90,000 distinct CDR3 sequences, approximately 22% being singletons. Germline CDR1 and CDR2: MNHEY and SMNVEV (reference sequence). V was pared by 5 bases and J by 1 base, with 9 bases between. The CDR3 has 13 residues. This receptor was taken from a human donor in good health. Some libraries in this study had Jurkat cell RNA spiked in. J is TRBJ2-7 and V is TRBV27; D may be TRBD1 (6 bases). The material sequenced was naive CD8+ T cells from blood, with Jurkat cell RNA spiked in. As to subset: FACS-sorted CD8+CD4-CCR7+CD45RA+ naive T cells. The CDR3 spells CASSTGISYEQYF. The CDR3 DNA reads as TGTGCCAGCAGTACAGGGATATCCTACGAGCAGTACTTC.